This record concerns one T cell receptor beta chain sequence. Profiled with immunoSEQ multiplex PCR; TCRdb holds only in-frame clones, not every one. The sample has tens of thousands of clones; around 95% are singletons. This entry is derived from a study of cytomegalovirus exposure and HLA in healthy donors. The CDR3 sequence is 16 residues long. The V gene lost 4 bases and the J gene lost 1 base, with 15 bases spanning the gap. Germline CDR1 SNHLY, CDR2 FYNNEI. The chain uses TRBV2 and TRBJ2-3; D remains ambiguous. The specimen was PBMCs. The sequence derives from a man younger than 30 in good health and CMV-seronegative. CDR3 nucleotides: TGTGCCAGCAGTGTTCGATCCTCGGTAGGCACAGATACGCAGTATTTT. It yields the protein CASSVRSSVGTDTQYF.